This T cell receptor (beta chain) is from a study of shared clonotypes between healthy human individuals (dated by TCRdb to between 2020 and 2021). In terms of the full investigation: Three men and a couple of women, aged 18 to 49 years, made up the cohort. For each donor, CD4 naive and CD4 memory were each run on three plates, CD8 naive on two plates, and CD8 memory on one plate. To increase sequencing depth and limit assay-specific biases, TCR repertoire library preparation and sequencing were carried out by different laboratories using diverse techniques. To estimate repertoire size and how much clonotypes are shared between individuals, the study performed deep sequencing of blood TCR repertoires from five healthy adults. Per donor, leukapheresis produced somewhere between about 0.94 and 9 billion PBMCs.

Donors were healthy HIV-negative adults with no recently reported acute infections or vaccinations. All donors were Caucasian adults living in Nashville, Tennessee, USA. CD4+ T cells were enriched by magnetic negative selection; naive cells were then positively selected on CD45RA, and the negative fraction formed the memory subset. Blood was collected by leukapheresis, and PBMCs were isolated by Ficoll-Histopaque density gradient centrifugation and then cryopreserved in liquid nitrogen vapor phase. Purity and quantity of every magnetically sorted T cell population were checked by analytical flow cytometry. Genomic DNA was isolated from each sorted fraction and quantified by UV absorbance on a Nanodrop 2000c. A note on this clone: The specificity of this receptor is unknown. Per-base qualities were not stored, and no clone one base away is much larger.

Overall study outcomes, separate from this receptor: Pairwise subsampling led to the expectation that sequencing depth would affect the degree of clonotype sharing among donors. Higher generation probabilities were observed for clonotypes shared by all four sorted-subset donors than for non-shared clonotypes. Roughly 5.2% of naive CD4, 3.5% of naive CD8, 2.3% of memory CD4, and 0.4% of memory CD8 clonotypes were shared across four donors. Even with the large sequencing depth, rarefaction of the sorted-subset datasets indicated that sequencing was incomplete. Naive subsets generally had larger estimated clonotype richness than memory subsets did. Only blood was sampled, and tissue TCR repertoires likely differ from those in blood. The small number of donors limited the genetic and exposure-history diversity represented.

Using the deep immunoSEQ assay, TCR CDR3 regions were amplified from genomic DNA by multiplex PCR. Extracted genomic DNA from each cell subset was distributed evenly across all wells of several immunoSEQ 96-well plates, and each plate was treated as a replicate. Each replicate PCR for sorted subsets received roughly 0.2 ug genomic DNA, equal to about 30,000 T cell genomes. The purified libraries were quantified using a Qubit 3.0 fluorometer, sized with a Bioanalyzer 2100, and then quantified again using the KAPA Library Quantification kit. Every immunoSEQ 96-well plate was sequenced on a separate single-read 150-cycle Illumina NextSeq 550 flow cell. Per the original workflow: Because the immunoSEQ output included only junctional sequences and no quality scores, the filtering could not be the same as the filtering used for full-length reads. Sequences were annotated with PyIR, a Python wrapper for IgBLAST v1.9, using IMGT germline references to assign V/J genes and CDR3. Any read was removed if the V/J assignment was weak (E-value above 1e-6), the CDR3 was missing, or the read contained stop codons, out-of-frame junctions, or ambiguous translated residues. V3J clonotypes were defined by identical inferred V gene, J gene, and CDR3 amino acid sequence. To compute the percentage overlap between repertoires, the number of shared unique clonotypes was divided by the size of the smaller repertoire. RTK rarefaction, the Chao1 estimator, and Recon v2.1 estimates of unobserved clonotypes were used to assess repertoire richness. OLGA was used to compute generation probabilities for all TCRbeta clonotypes that the gDNA method yielded from a handful of donors. The source is immuneACCESS, and TCRdb retained only in-frame sequences with V and J called. Part of the clones is not carried over; for the studies checked, unresolved V genes explain less than half of this, and the remainder is unexplained. The V and J calls and clone size were taken over from that table, and D and trimming were inferred from the DNA. Recorded for this sample are about 1 million clones; more than 60% of them occurred a single time. The ten top clones hold approximately 1.5% of the sample.

Deletion took 5 bases off V and 0 bases off J, with a span of 7 bases between the germline ends. Per the germline V gene, SGHRS is the CDR1 and YFSETQ is the CDR2. From the cysteine up to the phenylalanine, the CDR3 has a length of 13 residues. Kept here is only the CDR3 DNA, which spans 39 bases and is read in frame from base 1. The source is a young man in good health. Material: memory CD4+ T cells sorted from blood. The sample's cell subset or site label is to be understood as: CD45RA-negative fraction. The chain links TRBV5-1 with TRBJ2-3; the D gene is possibly TRBD2, with 5 bases matching. The nucleotide sequence is given as TGCGCCAGCAGACCGGGAAGCACAGATACGCAGTATTTT. This encodes CASRPGSTDTQYF.